Below, one T cell receptor beta chain is given with its context. The assay was immunoSEQ multiplex PCR, and TCRdb's table has in-frame clones only and misses some. The sample records approximately 46,000 clones, around nine tenths being singletons. The sample originates from a study of control samples from healthy donors and cancer patients. Trimming cost V 6 bases and J 0 bases, with 13 bases left between them. Germline values: CDR1 SGHTS, CDR2 YDEGEE. This CDR3 region has 15 residues. The receptor's source is a man aged 30 to 39 with colorectal cancer. Sample: PBMCs. The chain combines TRBV5-8 with TRBJ1-5, with D perhaps matching TRBD1 (5 bases). The CDR3 spells CASTGRIYSNQPQHF. The CDR3 nucleotides read TGTGCCAGCACAGGGAGGATATATAGCAATCAGCCCCAGCATTTT.